This T cell receptor beta chain was captured in a study of neurological immune-mediated disorders. V gave up 5 bases and J gave up 4 bases, with 11 bases separating them. The germline V gene encodes CDR1 SEHNR and CDR2 FQNEAQ (reference sequence). The CDR3 is made up of 13 amino acids. TCRdb ran MiXCR on the 5' RACE reads and lists one entry per CDR3 protein. Of 70,000 to 90,000 distinct CDR3 sequences in the sample, about 5.5% were seen once. This clonotype appeared many times. The rearrangement uses TRBV7-9 and TRBJ1-2, with D perhaps TRBD1 (6 bases). The sample was PBMCs. This TCR was sampled from a woman in her twenties or thirties with multiple sclerosis. The CDR3 DNA is TGTGCCAGCAGCCCGGGGGCGGGCTATGGCTACACCTTC. Translation: CASSPGAGYGYTF.